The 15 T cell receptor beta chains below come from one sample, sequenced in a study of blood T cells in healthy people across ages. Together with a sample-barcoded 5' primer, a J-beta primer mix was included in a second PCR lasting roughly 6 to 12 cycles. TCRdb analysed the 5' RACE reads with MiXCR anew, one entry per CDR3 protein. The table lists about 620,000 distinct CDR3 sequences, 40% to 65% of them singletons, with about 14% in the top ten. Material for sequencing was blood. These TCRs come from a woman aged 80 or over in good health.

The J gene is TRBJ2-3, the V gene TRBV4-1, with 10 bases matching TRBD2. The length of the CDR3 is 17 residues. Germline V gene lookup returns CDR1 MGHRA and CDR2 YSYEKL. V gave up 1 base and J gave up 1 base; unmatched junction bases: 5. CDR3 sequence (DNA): TGCGCCAGCAGCCAAGTACCGAGCGGGGGGGGCACAGATACGCAGTATTTT. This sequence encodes CASSQVPSGGGTDTQYF.

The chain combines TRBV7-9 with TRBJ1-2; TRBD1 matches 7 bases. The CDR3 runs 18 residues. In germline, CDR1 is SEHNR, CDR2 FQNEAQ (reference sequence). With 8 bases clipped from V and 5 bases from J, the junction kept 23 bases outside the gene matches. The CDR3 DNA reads TGTGCCAGCCTCCCTCAGGGGGGGGCATCTCGCCCGGAGTATGGCTACACCTTC. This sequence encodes CASLPQGGASRPEYGYTF.

CDR3 in DNA: TGTGCCAGCAGCTTATCACAGAATCAGCCCCAGCATTTT. Residues: CASSLSQNQPQHF. This chain links TRBV7-2 with TRBJ1-5; no clear D. Trimming took 2 bases from V and 4 from J, leaving 6 bases between them. CDR1 and CDR2 from the germline V gene are SGHTA and FQGNSA. The CDR3 has 13 residues.

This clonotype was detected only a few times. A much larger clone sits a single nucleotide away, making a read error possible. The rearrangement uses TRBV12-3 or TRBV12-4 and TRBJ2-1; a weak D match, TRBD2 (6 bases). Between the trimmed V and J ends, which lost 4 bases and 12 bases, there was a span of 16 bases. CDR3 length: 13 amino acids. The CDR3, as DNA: TGTGCCAGCAGTTCCTACCCTCCCGGGGGGCAGTTCTTC. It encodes CASSSYPPGGQFF.

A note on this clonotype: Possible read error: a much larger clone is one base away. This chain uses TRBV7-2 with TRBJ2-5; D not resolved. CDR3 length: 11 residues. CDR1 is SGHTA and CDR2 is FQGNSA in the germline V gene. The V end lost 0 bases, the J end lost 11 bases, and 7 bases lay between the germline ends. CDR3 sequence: CASSLADKQYF. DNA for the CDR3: TGTGCCAGCAGCTTAGCCGATAAGCAGTACTTC.

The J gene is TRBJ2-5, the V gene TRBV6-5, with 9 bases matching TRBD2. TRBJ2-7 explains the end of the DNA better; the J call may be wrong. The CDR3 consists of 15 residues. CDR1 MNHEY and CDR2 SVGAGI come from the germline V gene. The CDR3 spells CASSPTSGFSYEQYF. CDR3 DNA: TGTGCCAGCAGCCCTACTAGCGGGTTCTCCTACGAGCAGTACTTC.

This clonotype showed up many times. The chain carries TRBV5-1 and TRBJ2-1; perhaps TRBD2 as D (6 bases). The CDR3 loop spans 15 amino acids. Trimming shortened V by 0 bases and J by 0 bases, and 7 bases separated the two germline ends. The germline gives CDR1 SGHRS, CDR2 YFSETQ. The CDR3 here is CASSLAGDSYNEQFF. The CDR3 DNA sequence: TGCGCCAGCAGCTTGGCGGGGGACTCCTACAATGAGCAGTTCTTC.

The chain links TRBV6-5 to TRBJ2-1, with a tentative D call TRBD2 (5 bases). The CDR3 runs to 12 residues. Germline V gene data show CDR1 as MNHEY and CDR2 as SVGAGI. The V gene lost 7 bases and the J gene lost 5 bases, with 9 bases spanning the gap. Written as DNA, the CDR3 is TGTGCCAGCAACGGGGATAACAATGAGCAGTTCTTC. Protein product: CASNGDNNEQFF.

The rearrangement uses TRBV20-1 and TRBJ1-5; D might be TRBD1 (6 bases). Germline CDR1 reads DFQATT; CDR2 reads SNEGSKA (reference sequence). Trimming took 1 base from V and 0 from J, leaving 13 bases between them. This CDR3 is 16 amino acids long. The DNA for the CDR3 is TGCAGTGCTAGAGGGGGGGACACTTATAGCAATCAGCCCCAGCATTTT. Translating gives CSARGGDTYSNQPQHF.

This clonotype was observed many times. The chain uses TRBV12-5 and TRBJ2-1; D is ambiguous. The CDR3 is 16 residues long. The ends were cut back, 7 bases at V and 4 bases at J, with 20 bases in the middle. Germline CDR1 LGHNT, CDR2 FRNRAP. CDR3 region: CASANVPATLYNEQFF. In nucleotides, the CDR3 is TGTGCTAGTGCTAACGTTCCGGCTACGCTATACAATGAGCAGTTCTTC.

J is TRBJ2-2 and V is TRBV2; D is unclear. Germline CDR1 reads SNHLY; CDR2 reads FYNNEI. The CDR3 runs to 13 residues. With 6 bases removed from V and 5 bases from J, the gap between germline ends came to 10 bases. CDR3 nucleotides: TGTGCCAGCAGGCCCGATGCTACCGGGGAGCTGTTTTTT. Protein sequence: CASRPDATGELFF.

CDR3 sequence reads: CASSLMWRKTGVDYGYTF. CDR3 coding DNA: TGTGCCAGCAGCTTAATGTGGAGGAAGACAGGGGTCGACTATGGCTACACCTTC. The V gene is TRBV13, the J gene TRBJ1-2; 8 bases align to TRBD1. Germline values: CDR1 PRHDT, CDR2 FYEKMQ (reference sequence). V was clipped by 2 bases and J by 3 bases; unmatched bases: 14. The CDR3 spans 18 residues.

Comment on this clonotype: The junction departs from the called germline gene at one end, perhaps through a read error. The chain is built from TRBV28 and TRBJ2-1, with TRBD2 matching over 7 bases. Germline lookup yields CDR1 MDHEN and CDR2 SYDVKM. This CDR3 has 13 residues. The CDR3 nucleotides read TGTGCCAGCGGGCTAGCGGTCTACAATGGGCAGTTCTTC. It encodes CASGLAVYNGQFF.

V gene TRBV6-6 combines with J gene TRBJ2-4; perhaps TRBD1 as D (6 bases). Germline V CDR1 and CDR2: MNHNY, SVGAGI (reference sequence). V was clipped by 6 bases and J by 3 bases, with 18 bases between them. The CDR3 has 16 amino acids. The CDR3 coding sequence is TGTGCCAGCAGCCCCGGACAGTTGTCGGTCAAAAACATTCAGTACTTC. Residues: CASSPGQLSVKNIQYF.

As DNA, the CDR3 is TGTGCCAGCAGCTTAGACCCTGGGTACCAAGAGACCCAGTACTTC. Translation gives CASSLDPGYQETQYF. This rearrangement joins TRBV7-2 to TRBJ2-5; D unclear. Trimming removed 1 base from V and 0 bases from J, with 9 bases in between. Germline-derived CDR1 and CDR2 are SGHTA and FQGNSA. CDR3 length: 15 amino acids.